The TCR beta chain described here comes from a study of T cells after yellow fever vaccination. Study-wide points: A weaker secondary response peaked on day 5, the primary on day 15. The booster saw the reappearance of most primary-vaccination clones (around 96% CD4, 88% CD8).

Germline V gene sequence: CDR1 SGHNT, CDR2 YYREEE (reference sequence). The CDR3 has 18 residues. V shed 2 bases, J shed 1 base, and the junction held 7 bases outside the gene matches. This clonotype was observed many times. Its cognate antigen is unknown. TCRdb reanalysed the 5' RACE reads using MiXCR and keeps one entry per CDR3 protein. The table shows some 260,000 distinct CDR3 sequences, with about 5% occurring only once. The chain carries TRBV5-4 and TRBJ2-3; 13 bases align to TRBD2. The source is a man in his late teens or twenties who received the YFV17D yellow fever vaccine. The sequenced sample was CD4+ T cells sorted from PBMCs, obtained on the day of the yellow fever booster vaccination. CDR3 sequence (DNA): TGTGCCAGCAGCTTACCAGGACTAGCGGGGGCCCGCACAGATACGCAGTATTTT. It yields the protein CASSLPGLAGARTDTQYF.